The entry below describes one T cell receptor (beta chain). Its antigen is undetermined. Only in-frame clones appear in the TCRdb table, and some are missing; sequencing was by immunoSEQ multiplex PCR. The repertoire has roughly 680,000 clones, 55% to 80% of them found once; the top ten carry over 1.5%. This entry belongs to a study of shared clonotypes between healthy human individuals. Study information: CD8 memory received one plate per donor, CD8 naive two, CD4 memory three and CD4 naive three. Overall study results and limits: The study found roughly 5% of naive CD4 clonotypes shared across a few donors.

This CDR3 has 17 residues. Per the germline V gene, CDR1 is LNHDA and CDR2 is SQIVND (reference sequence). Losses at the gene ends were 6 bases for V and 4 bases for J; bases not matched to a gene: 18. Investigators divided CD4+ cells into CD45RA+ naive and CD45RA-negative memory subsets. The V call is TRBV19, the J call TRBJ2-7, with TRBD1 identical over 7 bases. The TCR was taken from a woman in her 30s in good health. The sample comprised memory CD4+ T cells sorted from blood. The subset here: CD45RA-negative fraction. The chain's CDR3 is CASSDSPGQNSFYEQYF. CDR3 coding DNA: TGTGCCAGTAGCGATTCCCCGGGACAGAACTCCTTTTACGAGCAGTACTTC.